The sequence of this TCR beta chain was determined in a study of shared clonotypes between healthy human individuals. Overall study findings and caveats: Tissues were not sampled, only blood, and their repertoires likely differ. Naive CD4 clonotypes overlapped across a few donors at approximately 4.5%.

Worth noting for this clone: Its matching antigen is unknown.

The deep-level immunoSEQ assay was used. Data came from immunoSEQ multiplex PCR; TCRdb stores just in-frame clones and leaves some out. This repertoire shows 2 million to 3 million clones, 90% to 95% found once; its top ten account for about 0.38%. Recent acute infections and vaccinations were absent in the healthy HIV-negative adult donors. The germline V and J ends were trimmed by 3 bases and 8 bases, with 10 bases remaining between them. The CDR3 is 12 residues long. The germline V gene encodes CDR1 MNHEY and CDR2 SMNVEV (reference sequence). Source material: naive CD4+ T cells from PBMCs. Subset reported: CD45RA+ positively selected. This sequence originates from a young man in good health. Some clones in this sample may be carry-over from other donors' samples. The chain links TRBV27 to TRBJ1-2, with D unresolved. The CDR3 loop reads CASSLTGGGYTF. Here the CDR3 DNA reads TGTGCCAGCAGTTTGACGGGTGGGGGCTACACCTTC.